The clone carrying this T cell receptor beta chain appeared a single time. Its antigen is not known. Vbeta (60) and Jbeta (13) primers were used in the PCR. Libraries were prepared by immunoSEQ multiplex PCR; TCRdb keeps only in-frame clonotypes and omits some of them. The sample comprises around 190,000 clones, less than 80% of which are singletons, and around 0.69% rests with the top ten. The donors comprised healthy bone marrow donors. Unrecorded immune exposures were likely, despite nominal health at sampling. This specimen comes from a study of cytomegalovirus exposure and HLA in healthy donors. Study-wide points: A prior analysis recorded that most TCR beta V segments were productive about 87% or about 30% of the time.

The CDR3 length is 14 residues. The V end lost 3 bases, the J end lost 6 bases, and 12 bases lay between the germline ends. Germline CDR1 and CDR2: MGHRA and YSYEKL. The receptor was derived from a woman aged 40 to 49 in good health and CMV-seronegative. The V call is TRBV4-1, the J call TRBJ2-1; tentatively, D is TRBD2 (7 bases). Material: PBMCs. CDR3 in DNA: TGCGCCAGCAGCCATCCCGGGGGGCCCAATGAGCAGTTCTTC. Protein product: CASSHPGGPNEQFF.